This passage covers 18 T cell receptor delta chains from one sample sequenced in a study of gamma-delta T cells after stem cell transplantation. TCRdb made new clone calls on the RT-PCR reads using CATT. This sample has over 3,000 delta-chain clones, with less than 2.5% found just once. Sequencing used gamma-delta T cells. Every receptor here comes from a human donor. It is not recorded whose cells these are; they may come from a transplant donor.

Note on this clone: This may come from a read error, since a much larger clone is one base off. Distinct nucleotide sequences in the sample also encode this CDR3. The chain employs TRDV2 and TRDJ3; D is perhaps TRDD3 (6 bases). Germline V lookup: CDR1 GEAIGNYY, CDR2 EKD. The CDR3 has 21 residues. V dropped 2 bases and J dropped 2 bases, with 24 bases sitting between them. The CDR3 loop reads CACDMIGDGGEDPWDTRQMFF. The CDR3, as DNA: TGTGCCTGTGACATGATAGGAGACGGGGGAGAGGACCCCTGGGACACCCGACAGATGTTTTTC.

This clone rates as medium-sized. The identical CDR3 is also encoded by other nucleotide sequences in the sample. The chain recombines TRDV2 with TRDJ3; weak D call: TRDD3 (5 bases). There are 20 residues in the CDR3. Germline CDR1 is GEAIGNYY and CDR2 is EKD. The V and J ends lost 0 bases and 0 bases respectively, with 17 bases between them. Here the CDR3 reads CACDTVPVLDSSWDTRQMFF. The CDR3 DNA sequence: TGTGCCTGTGACACCGTTCCCGTACTGGACAGCTCCTGGGACACCCGACAGATGTTTTTC.

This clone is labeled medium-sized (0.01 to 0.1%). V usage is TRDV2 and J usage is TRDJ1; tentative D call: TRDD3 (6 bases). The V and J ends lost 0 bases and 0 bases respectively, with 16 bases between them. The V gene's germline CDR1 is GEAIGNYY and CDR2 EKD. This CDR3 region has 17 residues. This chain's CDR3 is CACDTVGAGGYTDKLIF. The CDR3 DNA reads TGTGCCTGTGACACCGTGGGGGCCGGCGGGTACACCGATAAACTCATCTTT.

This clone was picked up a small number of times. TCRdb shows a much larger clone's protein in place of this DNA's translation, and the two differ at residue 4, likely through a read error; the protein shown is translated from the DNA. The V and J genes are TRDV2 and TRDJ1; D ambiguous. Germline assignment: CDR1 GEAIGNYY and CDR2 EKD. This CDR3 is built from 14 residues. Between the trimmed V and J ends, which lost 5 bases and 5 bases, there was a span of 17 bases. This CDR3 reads CACGTLSQGDKLIF. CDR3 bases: TGTGCCTGTGGCACTTTATCTCAGGGGGATAAACTCATCTTT.

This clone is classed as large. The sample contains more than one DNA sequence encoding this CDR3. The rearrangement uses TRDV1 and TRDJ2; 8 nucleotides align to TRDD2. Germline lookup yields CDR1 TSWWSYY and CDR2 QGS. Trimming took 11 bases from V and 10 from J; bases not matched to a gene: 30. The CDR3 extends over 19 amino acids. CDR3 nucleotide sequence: TGTGCTTCTTGGGGAACTTCTTCCTACTCCCCCTCAGGAGGGGGACAACTCTTCTTT. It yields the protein CASWGTSSYSPSGGGQLFF.

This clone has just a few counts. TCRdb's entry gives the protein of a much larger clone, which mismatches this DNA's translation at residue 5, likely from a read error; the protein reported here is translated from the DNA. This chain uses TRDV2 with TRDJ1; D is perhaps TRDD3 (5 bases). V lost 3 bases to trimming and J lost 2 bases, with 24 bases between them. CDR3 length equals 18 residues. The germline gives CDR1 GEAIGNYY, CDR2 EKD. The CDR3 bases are TGTGCCTGTGACGCGGCGGATAAGATTTCTACGGGGACCGATAAACTCATCTTT. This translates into CACDAADKISTGTDKLIF.

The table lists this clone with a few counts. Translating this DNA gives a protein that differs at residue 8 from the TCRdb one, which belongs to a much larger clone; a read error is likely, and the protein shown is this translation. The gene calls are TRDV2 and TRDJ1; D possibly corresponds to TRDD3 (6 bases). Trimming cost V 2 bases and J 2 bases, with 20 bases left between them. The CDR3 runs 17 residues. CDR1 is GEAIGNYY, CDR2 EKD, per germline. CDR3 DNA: TGTGCCTGTGACAGGTTGGAGAGATACGGGGGAACCGATAAACTCATCTTT. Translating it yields CACDRLERYGGTDKLIF.

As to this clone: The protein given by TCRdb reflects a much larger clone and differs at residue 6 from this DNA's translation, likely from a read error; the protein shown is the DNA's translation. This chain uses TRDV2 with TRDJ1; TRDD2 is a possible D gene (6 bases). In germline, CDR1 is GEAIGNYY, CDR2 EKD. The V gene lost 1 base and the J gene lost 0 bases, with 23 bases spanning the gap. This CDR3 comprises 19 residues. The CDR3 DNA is TGTGCCTGTGACACATCTCCTACGTTCAGCGGGGGGGACACCGATAAACTCATCTTT. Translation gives CACDTSPTFSGGDTDKLIF.

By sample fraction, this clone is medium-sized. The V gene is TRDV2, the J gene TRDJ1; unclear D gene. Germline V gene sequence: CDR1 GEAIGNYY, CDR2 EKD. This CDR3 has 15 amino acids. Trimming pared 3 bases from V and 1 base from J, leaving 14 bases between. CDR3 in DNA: TGTGCCTGTGACCCCGTAGTTAAAAGCACCGATAAACTCATCTTT. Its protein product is CACDPVVKSTDKLIF.

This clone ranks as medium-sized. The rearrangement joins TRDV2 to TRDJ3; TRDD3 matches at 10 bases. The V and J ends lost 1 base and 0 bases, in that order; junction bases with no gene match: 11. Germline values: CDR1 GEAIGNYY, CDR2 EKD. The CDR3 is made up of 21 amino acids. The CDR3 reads CACDTGFTGGFVSWDTRQMFF. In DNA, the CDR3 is TGTGCCTGTGACACGGGGTTTACTGGGGGATTCGTCTCCTGGGACACCCGACAGATGTTTTTC.

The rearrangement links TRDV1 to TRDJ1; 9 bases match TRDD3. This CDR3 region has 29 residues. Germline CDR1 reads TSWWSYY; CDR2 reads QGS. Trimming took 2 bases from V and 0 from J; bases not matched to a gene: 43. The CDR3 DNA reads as TGTGCTCTTGGGGAAGTCATGATAACCTTCCTCCCGTACTGGGGGACCTTGCCAGAGAGGTGGAGGGACACCGATAAACTCATCTTT. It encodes CALGEVMITFLPYWGTLPERWRDTDKLIF.

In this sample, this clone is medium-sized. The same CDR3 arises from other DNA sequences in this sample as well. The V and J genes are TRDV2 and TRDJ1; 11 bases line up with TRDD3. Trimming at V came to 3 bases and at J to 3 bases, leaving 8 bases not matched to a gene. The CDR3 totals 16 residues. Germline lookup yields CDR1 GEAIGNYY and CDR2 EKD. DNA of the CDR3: TGTGCCTGTGACCGACTGGGGGATATTTGGCCCGATAAACTCATCTTT. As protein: CACDRLGDIWPDKLIF.

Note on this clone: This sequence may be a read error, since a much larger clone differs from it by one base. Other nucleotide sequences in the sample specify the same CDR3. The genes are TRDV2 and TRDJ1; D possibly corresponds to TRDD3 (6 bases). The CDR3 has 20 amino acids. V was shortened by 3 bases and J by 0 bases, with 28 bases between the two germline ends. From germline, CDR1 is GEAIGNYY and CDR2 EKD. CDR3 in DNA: TGTGCCTGTGACCCCCTCGTGGGTGGAGGATACCCTCTTTACACCGATAAACTCATCTTT. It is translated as CACDPLVGGGYPLYTDKLIF.

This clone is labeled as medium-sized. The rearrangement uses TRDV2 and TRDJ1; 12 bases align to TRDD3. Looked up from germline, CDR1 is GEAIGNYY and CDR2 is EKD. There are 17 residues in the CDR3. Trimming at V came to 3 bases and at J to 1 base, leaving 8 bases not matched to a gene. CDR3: CACDPLGDTGFTDKLIF. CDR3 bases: TGTGCCTGTGACCCACTGGGGGATACCGGGTTCACCGATAAACTCATCTTT.

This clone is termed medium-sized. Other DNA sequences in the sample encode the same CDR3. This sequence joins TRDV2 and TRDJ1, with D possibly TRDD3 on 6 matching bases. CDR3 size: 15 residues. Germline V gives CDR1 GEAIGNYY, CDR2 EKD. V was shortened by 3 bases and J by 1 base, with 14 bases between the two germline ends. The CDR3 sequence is CACDPLGGPTDKLIF. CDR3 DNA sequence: TGTGCCTGTGACCCCCTTGGGGGCCCCACCGATAAACTCATCTTT.

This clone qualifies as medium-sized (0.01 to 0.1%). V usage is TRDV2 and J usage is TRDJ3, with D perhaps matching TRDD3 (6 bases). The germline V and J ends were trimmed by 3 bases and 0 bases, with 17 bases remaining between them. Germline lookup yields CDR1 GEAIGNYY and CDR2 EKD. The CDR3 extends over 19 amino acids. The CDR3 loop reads CACDAVGGGSSWDTRQMFF. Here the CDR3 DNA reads TGTGCCTGTGACGCTGTTGGAGGGGGAAGCTCCTGGGACACCCGACAGATGTTTTTC.

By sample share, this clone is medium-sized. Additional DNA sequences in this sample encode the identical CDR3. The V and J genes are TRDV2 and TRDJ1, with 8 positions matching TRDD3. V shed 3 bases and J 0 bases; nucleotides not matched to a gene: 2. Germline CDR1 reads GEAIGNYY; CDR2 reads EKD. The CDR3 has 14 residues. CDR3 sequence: CACDRLGDTDKLIF. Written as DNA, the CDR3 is TGTGCCTGTGACCGACTGGGGGACACCGATAAACTCATCTTT.

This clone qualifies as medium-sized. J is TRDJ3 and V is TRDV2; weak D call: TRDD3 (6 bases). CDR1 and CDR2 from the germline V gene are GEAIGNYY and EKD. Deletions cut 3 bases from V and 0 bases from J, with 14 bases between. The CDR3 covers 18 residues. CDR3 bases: TGTGCCTGTGACGCTCTGGGGATTGACTCCTGGGACACCCGACAGATGTTTTTC. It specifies CACDALGIDSWDTRQMFF.